The source of this T cell receptor beta chain is a study of a mutant IDH1 vaccine in newly diagnosed glioma. Generated by immunoSEQ multiplex PCR, the TCRdb table keeps only in-frame clones and is missing some. The data hold about 38,000 clones, with more than 75% observed a single time. This clone was counted a single time. The target antigen is unknown. Time point indicated: week 5, during vaccination. The study gave 300 ug of mutant IDH1 20-mer peptide per vaccine dose, with topical imiquimod. Germline V gene data show CDR1 as MNHNS and CDR2 as SASEGT. V lost 6 bases, J lost 8 bases, and 7 bases stayed unmatched. This CDR3 is built from 15 residues.

The sample in question was PBMCs, obtained from a glioma patient whose treatment included an IDH1 peptide vaccine. J is TRBJ1-6 and V is TRBV6-1; the match to TRBD1 covers 10 bases. The receptor's source is a man aged 40-49 years with glioma. The CDR3 is CASRRGQGTDSPLHF. CDR3 nucleotide sequence: TGTGCCAGCAGGAGGGGACAGGGGACGGATTCACCCCTCCACTTT.